This TCR beta chain was found in a study of CD8 T cells in Susac syndrome. For the study at large: When their blood was taken, the Susac syndrome patients had either not yet had any therapy, were taking corticosteroids, or were taking intravenous immunoglobulin alone.

It was with random hexamers that 0.5 to 1 ug RNA was reverse transcribed. A single record per CDR3 protein comes from TCRdb applying MiXCR to the immunoSEQ multiplex PCR reads. The table includes 70,000 to 100,000 distinct CDR3 sequences, about 96% detected once. Germline loops: CDR1 MDHEN, CDR2 SYDVKM. The CDR3 extends over 19 amino acids. Trimming removed 2 bases at V and 0 bases at J, with 20 bases between. Sequencing was done on a sample of CD8+ T cells from PBMCs. The chain has TRBV28 and TRBJ2-1; D gene unclear. This sequence originates from a human donor with Susac syndrome. Here the CDR3 DNA reads TGTGCCAGCAGTTTAGGTTGGCCTCGGGTCGCCAGCTCCTACAATGAGCAGTTCTTC. It encodes CASSLGWPRVASSYNEQFF.